This entry describes one TCR beta chain. Its antigen is undetermined. Several immunoSEQ 96-well plates shared each subset's DNA, each plate a replicate. Here immunoSEQ multiplex PCR was the method, and the copy in TCRdb shows in-frame clones only, minus some. Among about 520,000 clones listed, 90% to 97% were seen once. This specimen comes from a study of shared clonotypes between healthy human individuals. Study results and limitations: Some clonotypes were shared by all four sorted-subset donors, while others were not shared. The non-shared ones had lower generation probabilities than the shared ones. What rarefaction showed was incomplete sorted-subset sequencing despite large depth.

Sequencing was carried out using naive CD4+ T cells sorted from blood. Stated subset: CD45RA+ positively selected. The source is a woman in her 30s in good health.

Written as DNA, the CDR3 is TGTGCCAGTAGGGGAGGGGACAGCCCGTGGAGCAATCAGCCCCAGCATTTT. Translating it yields CASRGGDSPWSNQPQHF. This rearrangement joins TRBV19 to TRBJ1-5, with TRBD1 matching over 7 bases. The J segment lost 1 base and the V segment lost 6 bases, leaving 12 bases of the junction unmatched. This CDR3 is built from 17 residues. CDR1 and CDR2 (germline): LNHDA, SQIVND (reference sequence).